This is a list of T cell receptor beta chains from one sample in a study of OX40 agonist ivuxolimab in advanced cancers. Using immunoSEQ multiplex PCR, the repertoire was profiled, and TCRdb retains in-frame clones only, with some absent. The data contain 34,000 or so clones, about 86% of them singletons. The sample in question was CD4+ or CD8+ T cells sorted from blood, obtained in a trial of the OX40 agonist ivuxolimab. The receptors stem from an adult with an advanced solid tumor such as melanoma, head and neck, liver or kidney cancer. CDR3s include the opening cysteine and the closing phenylalanine or tryptophan. Each record gives: V gene, D gene, clone size, J gene, CDR3 protein, CDR3 DNA. A D gene is named only where the DNA matches it firmly. Where a row states a size, it is once, few, many or the class of an expanded clone; other rows omit it.

v_gene: TRBV28
d_gene: TRBD1
abundance: few
j_gene: TRBJ2-2
CDR3aa: CASRPDRGNTGELFF
CDR3nt: TGTGCCAGCAGGCCTGACAGGGGGAACACCGGGGAGCTGTTTTTT

v_gene: TRBV5-6
d_gene: NA
abundance: NA
j_gene: TRBJ1-5
CDR3aa: CASSPDRSQPQHF
CDR3nt: TGTGCCAGCAGCCCGGACAGAAGCCAGCCCCAGCATTTT

v_gene: TRBV5-1
d_gene: TRBD2
abundance: NA
j_gene: TRBJ2-1
CDR3aa: CASGPLAGGPRGQFF
CDR3nt: TGCGCCAGCGGCCCACTAGCGGGGGGACCACGAGGGCAGTTCTTC

v_gene: TRBV28
d_gene: NA
abundance: NA
j_gene: TRBJ2-4
CDR3aa: CASTTTRTSAKNIQYF
CDR3nt: TGTGCCAGCACGACAACCCGAACCTCGGCCAAAAACATTCAGTACTTC

v_gene: TRBV6-1
d_gene: NA
abundance: once
j_gene: TRBJ1-1
CDR3aa: CASSLDKNTEAFF
CDR3nt: TGTGCCAGCAGTTTAGATAAGAACACTGAAGCTTTCTTT

v_gene: TRBV9
d_gene: NA
abundance: NA
j_gene: TRBJ2-1
CDR3aa: CASSLSRGSAPNEQFF
CDR3nt: TGTGCCAGCAGCCTCTCCCGGGGTAGCGCGCCTAATGAGCAGTTCTTC

v_gene: TRBV6-5
d_gene: NA
abundance: NA
j_gene: TRBJ2-2
CDR3aa: CASSYSGPEAGELFF
CDR3nt: TGTGCCAGCAGCTATTCGGGACCCGAGGCCGGGGAGCTGTTTTTT

v_gene: TRBV28
d_gene: NA
abundance: NA
j_gene: TRBJ1-5
CDR3aa: CASSFGGDQPQHF
CDR3nt: TGTGCCAGCAGTTTCGGGGGCGATCAGCCCCAGCATTTT

v_gene: TRBV27
d_gene: NA
abundance: NA
j_gene: TRBJ1-2
CDR3aa: CASSLSAWGYGNYGYTF
CDR3nt: TGTGCCAGCAGTTTATCAGCCTGGGGGTACGGTAACTATGGCTACACCTTC

v_gene: TRBV4-2
d_gene: NA
abundance: once
j_gene: TRBJ2-3
CDR3aa: CASSQAISWDVASTDTQYF
CDR3nt: TGTGCCAGCAGCCAAGCAATTTCATGGGACGTAGCTAGCACAGATACGCAGTATTTT

v_gene: TRBV10-2
d_gene: NA
abundance: NA
j_gene: TRBJ2-7
CDR3aa: CASDQGISSYEQYF
CDR3nt: TGCGCCAGCGATCAGGGGATTAGCTCCTACGAGCAGTACTTC

v_gene: TRBV11-2
d_gene: NA
abundance: NA
j_gene: TRBJ2-7
CDR3aa: CASSLSFSYEQYF
CDR3nt: TGTGCCAGCAGCTTGTCATTCTCCTACGAGCAGTACTTC

v_gene: TRBV4-1
d_gene: NA
abundance: NA
j_gene: TRBJ2-3
CDR3aa: CASSPRGSTTDTQYF
CDR3nt: TGCGCCAGCAGCCCAAGGGGGAGTACCACAGATACGCAGTATTTT

v_gene: TRBV10-3
d_gene: NA
abundance: NA
j_gene: TRBJ2-2
CDR3aa: CAISEAGASEELFF
CDR3nt: TGTGCCATCAGTGAGGCTGGGGCGAGTGAGGAGCTGTTTTTT

v_gene: TRBV29-1
d_gene: NA
abundance: once
j_gene: TRBJ2-2
CDR3aa: CSVERQPGELFF
CDR3nt: TGCAGCGTTGAGCGGCAGCCCGGGGAGCTGTTTTTT

v_gene: TRBV27
d_gene: NA
abundance: once
j_gene: TRBJ2-1
CDR3aa: CASSPPDRTYNEQFF
CDR3nt: TGTGCCAGCAGTCCCCCGGACAGAACATACAATGAGCAGTTCTTC

v_gene: TRBV7-9
d_gene: TRBD2
abundance: NA
j_gene: TRBJ2-7
CDR3aa: CATLAGPSYEQYF
CDR3nt: TGTGCCACCCTAGCGGGTCCGTCCTACGAGCAGTACTTC

v_gene: TRBV6-6
d_gene: TRBD1
abundance: NA
j_gene: TRBJ2-1
CDR3aa: CASNRGPYNEQFF
CDR3nt: TGTGCCAGTAACAGGGGGCCCTACAATGAGCAGTTCTTC

v_gene: TRBV5-4
d_gene: TRBD1
abundance: NA
j_gene: TRBJ2-3
CDR3aa: CASSPRTGEYTDTQYF
CDR3nt: TGTGCCAGCAGCCCCCGGACAGGGGAGTACACAGATACGCAGTATTTT

v_gene: TRBV7-6
d_gene: NA
abundance: NA
j_gene: TRBJ2-7
CDR3aa: CASSSKPTRIEYF
CDR3nt: TGTGCCAGCAGCTCGAAGCCGACTAGAATTGAGTACTTC

v_gene: TRBV5-4
d_gene: NA
abundance: NA
j_gene: TRBJ2-2
CDR3aa: CASSFWDRELFF
CDR3nt: TGTGCCAGCAGCTTCTGGGACCGGGAGCTGTTTTTT

v_gene: TRBV2
d_gene: NA
abundance: NA
j_gene: TRBJ1-2
CDR3aa: CASSERGPGAVPHGYTF
CDR3nt: TGTGCCAGCAGTGAAAGAGGACCGGGTGCCGTCCCCCATGGCTACACCTTC

v_gene: TRBV10-2
d_gene: NA
abundance: NA
j_gene: TRBJ1-1
CDR3aa: CASRQGTEAFF
CDR3nt: TGCGCCAGCCGTCAGGGGACTGAAGCTTTCTTT

v_gene: TRBV28
d_gene: NA
abundance: NA
j_gene: TRBJ2-4
CDR3aa: CASRRHWQNIQYF
CDR3nt: TGTGCCAGCAGACGACACTGGCAAAACATTCAGTACTTC

v_gene: TRBV2
d_gene: NA
abundance: NA
j_gene: TRBJ2-7
CDR3aa: CASSENEGWYEQYF
CDR3nt: TGTGCCAGCTCAGAAAATGAGGGATGGTACGAGCAGTACTTC

v_gene: TRBV5-4
d_gene: TRBD1
abundance: medium-sized
j_gene: TRBJ1-4
CDR3aa: CASIHRGATNEKLFF
CDR3nt: TGTGCCAGCATCCACAGGGGTGCAACTAATGAAAAACTGTTTTTT

v_gene: TRBV19
d_gene: NA
abundance: NA
j_gene: TRBJ2-3
CDR3aa: CASSSFGRRTDTQYF
CDR3nt: TGTGCCAGTAGTAGTTTTGGCAGGAGGACAGATACGCAGTATTTT

v_gene: TRBV27
d_gene: NA
abundance: NA
j_gene: TRBJ2-7
CDR3aa: CASSSLGFEQYF
CDR3nt: TGTGCCAGCAGTTCCTTAGGCTTCGAGCAGTACTTC

v_gene: TRBV28
d_gene: NA
abundance: NA
j_gene: TRBJ2-2
CDR3aa: CASSLVPGELFF
CDR3nt: TGTGCCAGCAGTTTGGTGCCCGGGGAGCTGTTTTTT

v_gene: TRBV7-9
d_gene: NA
abundance: NA
j_gene: TRBJ2-5
CDR3aa: CAGDAGITRETQYF
CDR3nt: TGTGCCGGGGACGCCGGGATCACACGAGAGACCCAGTACTTC

v_gene: TRBV9
d_gene: NA
abundance: once
j_gene: TRBJ1-2
CDR3aa: CASSVGTRGQGGYTF
CDR3nt: TGTGCCAGCAGCGTAGGTACTCGTGGGCAGGGTGGCTACACCTTC

v_gene: TRBV30
d_gene: NA
abundance: NA
j_gene: TRBJ2-1
CDR3aa: CAWSVIGVEQFF
CDR3nt: TGTGCCTGGAGTGTCATTGGGGTTGAGCAGTTCTTC

v_gene: TRBV9
d_gene: TRBD1
abundance: once
j_gene: TRBJ2-7
CDR3aa: CASSVSGTGAVEQYF
CDR3nt: TGTGCCAGCAGCGTATCGGGGACAGGGGCGGTCGAGCAGTACTTC

v_gene: TRBV7-9
d_gene: TRBD1
abundance: NA
j_gene: TRBJ2-1
CDR3aa: CASSPGQGGYNEQFF
CDR3nt: TGTGCCAGCAGCCCCGGACAGGGCGGTTACAATGAGCAGTTCTTC

v_gene: TRBV27
d_gene: NA
abundance: NA
j_gene: TRBJ1-6
CDR3aa: CASRTGFGSPLHF
CDR3nt: TGTGCCAGCAGAACAGGGTTTGGCTCACCCCTCCACTTT

v_gene: TRBV2
d_gene: NA
abundance: few
j_gene: TRBJ1-2
CDR3aa: CASTSPGSTYYGYTF
CDR3nt: TGTGCCAGCACCTCCCCGGGGAGCACATATTATGGCTACACCTTC

v_gene: TRBV6-6
d_gene: NA
abundance: NA
j_gene: TRBJ1-2
CDR3aa: CASSYSTGYTF
CDR3nt: TGTGCCAGCAGTTACTCGACCGGCTACACCTTC

v_gene: TRBV11-2
d_gene: NA
abundance: NA
j_gene: TRBJ1-1
CDR3aa: CASSLRGNTEAFF
CDR3nt: TGTGCCAGCAGCCTCCGTGGGAACACTGAAGCTTTCTTT

v_gene: TRBV5-6
d_gene: TRBD2
abundance: NA
j_gene: TRBJ2-1
CDR3aa: CASSSRTSGRANNEQFF
CDR3nt: TGTGCCAGCAGCTCAAGGACTAGCGGGAGGGCCAACAATGAGCAGTTCTTC